The next 29 T cell receptor beta chains were all read from a single sample in a study of blood T cells in healthy people across ages. The second PCR ran about 6 to 12 cycles with a sample-barcoded 5' primer and J-beta primers. TCRdb re-derived calls from the 5' RACE reads in MiXCR, one entry per CDR3 protein. Of around 710,000 distinct CDR3 sequences in the sample, 35% to 45% were seen once. The sample taken for sequencing was blood. The receptors originated from a woman in her sixties in good health.

The chain recombines TRBV24-1 with TRBJ2-1, with D maybe TRBD1 (6 bases). V lost 5 bases and J 6 bases, leaving 13 bases between the germline ends. The germline gives CDR1 KGHDR, CDR2 SFDVKD. The CDR3 consists of 14 residues. CDR3 sequence: CATSGQEGSNEQFF. The CDR3 DNA reads as TGTGCCACCAGTGGACAGGAAGGGAGCAATGAGCAGTTCTTC.

V and J are TRBV6-5 and TRBJ2-1, with 9 bases that match TRBD1. The CDR3 contains 14 residues. With V trimmed by 5 bases and J by 6 bases, 5 bases remained unmatched. CDR1 is MNHEY, CDR2 SVGAGI, per germline. The CDR3 DNA is TGTGCCAGCAGTAACAGGGGGCTAATCAATGAGCAGTTCTTC. Translated: CASSNRGLINEQFF.

This clonotype was found a few times. The J gene is TRBJ2-1, the V gene TRBV20-1; TRBD1 might be the D (7 bases). Germline lookup yields CDR1 DFQATT and CDR2 SNEGSKA (reference sequence). Trimming took 3 bases from V and 7 from J, leaving 22 bases between them. The CDR3 extends over 16 amino acids. The CDR3 coding sequence is TGCAGTGCTAGGAGATCCTTCAGGGGGGTCGGGAATGAGCAGTTCTTC. Its translation: CSARRSFRGVGNEQFF.

The chain uses TRBV29-1 and TRBJ2-7, with D perhaps matching TRBD1 or TRBD2 (5 bases each). The germline gives CDR1 SQVTM, CDR2 ANQGSEA. The CDR3 contains 15 residues. Trimming left V 1 base short and J 2 bases short, with 15 bases between. CDR3 loop: CSVEVRDDGTYEQYF. The CDR3 DNA sequence: TGCAGCGTTGAAGTTAGGGACGACGGAACCTACGAGCAGTACTTC.

This rearrangement joins TRBV20-1 to TRBJ2-7, with D unclear. V gave up 7 bases and J gave up 3 bases, with 16 bases separating them. This CDR3 spans 13 amino acids. Germline CDR1 is DFQATT and CDR2 is SNEGSKA (reference sequence). In DNA form, the CDR3 reads TGCAGTGGCTCGCGTGTCGGGCACTACGAGCAGTACTTC. This gives the protein CSGSRVGHYEQYF.

The genes are TRBV24-1 and TRBJ2-4; D remains ambiguous. The J call is doubtful: the DNA matches TRBJ2-5 better. Germline CDR1 KGHDR, CDR2 SFDVKD. The CDR3 runs to 14 residues. The CDR3 bases are TGTGCCACCGCTGCAAGTGCGATGTTGGAGACCCAGTACTTC. Amino acid sequence: CATAASAMLETQYF.

This clonotype showed up just a few times. The chain employs TRBV9 and TRBJ1-4; D is possibly TRBD1 (6 bases). The CDR3 runs 15 residues. V lost 3 bases, J lost 3 bases, and 12 bases lay in between. In germline, CDR1 is SGDLS, CDR2 YYNGEE. The CDR3 nucleotides read TGTGCCAGCAGCGGGACAGCCTTTTCTAATGAAAAACTGTTTTTT. It specifies CASSGTAFSNEKLFF.

The chain links TRBV6-2 or TRBV6-3 to TRBJ2-1; 7 bases line up with TRBD2. J gave up 13 bases and V 3 bases, and 9 bases lay outside the gene matches. Germline loops: CDR1 MNHEY, CDR2 SVGEGT. The CDR3 loop spans 13 amino acids. In DNA, the CDR3 is TGTGCCAGCAGTTATTTCGAGACTAGCATCCAGTTCTTC. This codes for CASSYFETSIQFF.

The chain employs TRBV28 and TRBJ2-4; no reliable D call. The CDR3 runs 11 residues. Deletions cut 10 bases from V and 5 bases from J, with 9 bases between. From germline, CDR1 is MDHEN and CDR2 SYDVKM. CDR3 residues: CATAWENIQYF. The CDR3, as DNA: TGTGCCACCGCCTGGGAAAACATTCAGTACTTC.

This clonotype was detected only a few times. The rearrangement uses TRBV6-2 or TRBV6-3 and TRBJ2-3; 8 bases are shared with TRBD1. Germline V lookup: CDR1 MNHEY, CDR2 SVGEGT. Unmatched junction bases numbered 5, after V lost 4 bases and J lost 5 bases. The length of the CDR3 is 14 residues. The CDR3 sequence is CASSWTGRRDTQYF. In DNA, the CDR3 is TGTGCCAGCAGTTGGACAGGGAGAAGAGATACGCAGTATTTT.

V usage is TRBV4-1 and J usage is TRBJ1-2; D not certain. Germline V lookup: CDR1 MGHRA, CDR2 YSYEKL. V lost 0 bases, J lost 2 bases, and 7 bases lay in between. This CDR3 has 14 residues. CDR3 sequence reads: CASSQDQANYGYTF. CDR3 bases: TGCGCCAGCAGCCAAGACCAGGCAAACTATGGCTACACCTTC.

This chain links TRBV7-9 with TRBJ2-7; TRBD2 is a possible D gene (7 bases). The CDR3 loop spans 14 amino acids. Trimming pared 1 base from V and 9 bases from J, leaving 16 bases between. CDR1 and CDR2 from the germline V gene are SEHNR and FQNEAQ (reference sequence). The CDR3 DNA reads TGTGCCAGCAGCTTAGTGACAGGTCCGGGGGGGCAGTACTTC. It codes for CASSLVTGPGGQYF.

A few counts support this clonotype. The rearrangement links TRBV7-9 to TRBJ2-1, with TRBD2 matching 8 bases. The CDR3 sequence is 13 residues long. Germline V gene lookup returns CDR1 SEHNR and CDR2 FQNEAQ (reference sequence). V was clipped by 8 bases and J by 7 bases; unmatched bases: 7. Here the CDR3 DNA reads TGTGCCAGCGGCCAGCGGGGGTGGAATGAGCAGTTCTTC. Its translation is CASGQRGWNEQFF.

This clonotype was recorded a few times. The chain combines TRBV9 with TRBJ1-5; 7 nucleotides agree with TRBD1. This CDR3 region has 15 residues. Germline V lookup: CDR1 SGDLS, CDR2 YYNGEE. V lost 1 base to trimming and J lost 9 bases; unmatched junction nucleotides: 10. This CDR3 is CASSVTGAQGGPQHF. The DNA of the CDR3 is TGTGCCAGCAGCGTAACAGGGGCACAGGGAGGGCCCCAGCATTTT.

This clonotype appeared many times. This chain connects TRBV27 to TRBJ2-7, with D unresolved. V dropped 6 bases and J dropped 1 base, with 10 bases sitting between them. The CDR3 has 13 residues. Per the germline V gene, CDR1 is MNHEY and CDR2 is SMNVEV (reference sequence). The CDR3 DNA sequence: TGTGCCAGCAGCTTGCTACCTTCCTACGAGCAGTACTTC. Translating gives CASSLLPSYEQYF.

This clonotype was found many times. The chain couples TRBV9 to TRBJ2-1; 7 bases map to TRBD2. Looked up from germline, CDR1 is SGDLS and CDR2 is YYNGEE. The CDR3 extends over 15 amino acids. The V and J ends lost 4 bases and 3 bases, in that order; junction bases with no gene match: 7. CDR3 sequence: CASSTSGDLYNEQFF. CDR3 nucleotide sequence: TGTGCCAGCAGCACCAGCGGGGACCTCTACAATGAGCAGTTCTTC.

V is TRBV6-2 or TRBV6-3 and J is TRBJ2-4; TRBD2 agrees at 10 bases. CDR1 and CDR2 (germline): MNHEY, SVGEGT. CDR3 size: 16 residues. Trimming at V came to 2 bases and at J to 3 bases, leaving 4 bases not matched to a gene. The CDR3 reads CASSYGLADLKNIQYF. CDR3 nucleotide sequence: TGTGCCAGCAGTTACGGACTAGCGGACCTCAAAAACATTCAGTACTTC.

The rearrangement uses TRBV27 and TRBJ2-3; 7 bases align to TRBD2. Looked up from germline, CDR1 is MNHEY and CDR2 is SMNVEV (reference sequence). V was pared by 7 bases and J by 4 bases, with 8 bases of the junction left unmatched. The CDR3 is 14 residues long. The CDR3 DNA reads TGTGCCAGCAAGGGTCCGGGAGGACCAGATACGCAGTATTTT. Translating gives CASKGPGGPDTQYF.

This chain joins TRBV9 and TRBJ1-5, with a tentative D call TRBD1 (6 bases). Germline CDR1 and CDR2: SGDLS and YYNGEE. The CDR3 is 16 amino acids. The V and J ends lost 3 bases and 6 bases respectively, with 19 bases between them. CDR3 amino acids: CASSDDQGNTRQPQHF. In DNA, the CDR3 is TGTGCCAGCAGCGACGATCAGGGGAATACGCGTCAGCCCCAGCATTTT. Variable domain in full (rest from reference TRBV9 and TRBJ1-5): DSGVTQTPKHLITATGQRVTLRCSPRSGDLSVYWYQQSLDQGLQFLIQYYNGEERAKGNILERFSAQQFPDLHSELNLSSLELGDSALYFCASSDDQGNTRQPQHFGDGTRLSIL.

The V gene is TRBV7-2, the J gene TRBJ2-7, with 9 bases matching TRBD2. Germline CDR1 is SGHTA and CDR2 is FQGNSA. After removal of 2 bases from V and 2 bases from J, the junction contained 10 bases not matched to a gene. This CDR3 contains 17 residues. Written as DNA, the CDR3 is TGTGCCAGCAGCTTAAGTAGCGGGAGTGCCCCCCCCTACGAGCAGTACTTC. The encoded protein is CASSLSSGSAPPYEQYF.

The chain combines TRBV9 with TRBJ2-3, with TRBD2 matching 7 bases. Trimming took 3 bases from V and 0 from J; bases not matched to a gene: 4. This CDR3 is built from 15 residues. Germline V gene lookup returns CDR1 SGDLS and CDR2 YYNGEE. Here the CDR3 DNA reads TGTGCCAGCAGCGCCAGGGAGGGTAGCACAGATACGCAGTATTTT. Protein: CASSAREGSTDTQYF. The complete variable domain, with remaining parts taken from reference TRBV9 and TRBJ2-3, reads DSGVTQTPKHLITATGQRVTLRCSPRSGDLSVYWYQQSLDQGLQFLIQYYNGEERAKGNILERFSAQQFPDLHSELNLSSLELGDSALYFCASSAREGSTDTQYFGPGTRLTVL.

This rearrangement joins TRBV2 to TRBJ2-1, with D uncertain. The CDR3 is made up of 17 amino acids. Germline V CDR1 and CDR2: SNHLY, FYNNEI. V dropped 1 base and J dropped 0 bases, with 13 bases sitting between them. As DNA, the CDR3 is TGTGCCAGCAGTGAAGGTGTCGGCCAGAGCTCCTACAATGAGCAGTTCTTC. Translating gives CASSEGVGQSSYNEQFF.

The V call is TRBV7-9, the J call TRBJ2-7; possibly TRBD1 or TRBD2 for D (5 bases each). V gave up 5 bases and J gave up 2 bases, with 19 bases separating them. There are 16 residues in the CDR3. Germline loops: CDR1 SEHNR, CDR2 FQNEAQ (reference sequence). The CDR3 DNA is TGTGCCAGCAGCCTGCGTAGGGTGGGGGACCCCTACGAGCAGTACTTC. As protein: CASSLRRVGDPYEQYF.

For the CDR3, the DNA is TGCAGTGCTACCCGGGGGGTCTCCTACAATGAGCAGTACTTC. As protein: CSATRGVSYNEQYF. V and J are TRBV20-1 and TRBJ2-1, with 7 bases aligning to TRBD2. The J call could be wrong; TRBJ2-7 is a better fit for the DNA end. The CDR3 extends over 14 amino acids. CDR1 and CDR2 from the germline V gene are DFQATT and SNEGSKA (reference sequence).

This clonotype has more than one count but fewer than ten. The CDR3 coding sequence is TGTGCCAGCAGCCAAGAGTCTAGCGGGGACCAAGAGACCCAGTACTTC. Its protein is CASSQESSGDQETQYF. This rearrangement joins TRBV3-1 to TRBJ2-5; 9 bases fit TRBD2. The CDR3 runs 16 residues. Losses at the gene ends were 0 bases for V and 0 bases for J; bases not matched to a gene: 2. Germline assignment: CDR1 LGHDT and CDR2 YNNKEL (reference sequence).

This chain links TRBV20-1 with TRBJ1-2; D is unresolved. Trimming removed 5 bases from V and 5 bases from J, with 12 bases in between. CDR3 size: 12 residues. Germline V lookup: CDR1 DFQATT, CDR2 SNEGSKA (reference sequence). CDR3 nucleotides: TGCAGTGCTCAGAGCTTCCCGTATGGCTACACCTTC. It specifies CSAQSFPYGYTF.

In this sample, this clonotype turned up a few times. This chain uses TRBV6-2 or TRBV6-3 with TRBJ2-7; 7 bases are shared with TRBD1. CDR1 and CDR2 (germline): MNHEY, SVGEGT. This CDR3 region has 15 residues. Trimming took 4 bases from V and 5 from J; bases not matched to a gene: 11. CDR3 sequence: CASSFSTGSFDEQYF. DNA for the CDR3: TGTGCCAGCAGTTTTTCGACAGGGAGTTTCGACGAGCAGTACTTC.

This clonotype was detected only a few times. V and J are TRBV6-6 and TRBJ2-2, with TRBD2 matching 10 bases. CDR3 length equals 15 residues. After removal of 6 bases from V and 5 bases from J, the junction contained 6 bases not matched to a gene. Germline CDR1 reads MNHNY; CDR2 reads SVGAGI (reference sequence). The CDR3 region is CASSSGTSVTGELFF. CDR3 coding DNA: TGTGCCAGCAGCTCCGGGACTAGCGTTACCGGGGAGCTGTTTTTT.

This clonotype was observed a few times. The rearrangement joins TRBV10-3 to TRBJ2-3; 7 nucleotides agree with TRBD2. With V trimmed by 7 bases and J by 0 bases, 7 bases remained unmatched. The length of the CDR3 is 15 residues. Germline values: CDR1 ENHRY, CDR2 SYGVKD. This CDR3 is CAINAGTMSTDTQYF. CDR3 DNA sequence: TGTGCCATCAATGCCGGGACTATGAGCACAGATACGCAGTATTTT.